This TCR beta chain was sequenced for a study of T cell responses to AZD1222 COVID-19 vaccine. Trimming removed 2 bases from V and 0 bases from J, with 6 bases in between. This CDR3 contains 15 residues. The germline V gene has CDR1 SGHNT and CDR2 YYREEE (reference sequence). Study results and limitations: The peak T cell response came first, and repertoires were sampled only after it. It should be noted that donors were predominantly white British and more often female, and clonal diversity was possibly underestimated. Just a handful of AZD1222 recipients were seropositive at baseline.

Here immunoSEQ multiplex PCR was the method, and the copy in TCRdb shows in-frame clones only, minus some. Of over 110,000 clones listed, roughly 90% are singletons. Comments on this clone: Its antigen is still unknown.

The V gene is TRBV5-4, the J gene TRBJ1-6; D not resolved. This sequence was found in an adult who received the AZD1222 COVID-19 vaccine. Sample: peripheral blood, taken 28 days after the second AZD1222 dose. CDR3 DNA sequence: TGTGCCAGCAGCTTCCTGAGCTCCTATAATTCACCCCTCCACTTT. Translated, it gives CASSFLSSYNSPLHF. Supplemented by reference TRBV5-4 and TRBJ1-6, the full variable domain reads ETGVTQSPTHLIKTRGQQVTLRCSSQSGHNTVSWYQQALGQGPQFIFQYYREEENGRGNFPPRFSGLQFPNYSSELNVNALELDDSALYLCASSFLSSYNSPLHFGNGTRLTVT.